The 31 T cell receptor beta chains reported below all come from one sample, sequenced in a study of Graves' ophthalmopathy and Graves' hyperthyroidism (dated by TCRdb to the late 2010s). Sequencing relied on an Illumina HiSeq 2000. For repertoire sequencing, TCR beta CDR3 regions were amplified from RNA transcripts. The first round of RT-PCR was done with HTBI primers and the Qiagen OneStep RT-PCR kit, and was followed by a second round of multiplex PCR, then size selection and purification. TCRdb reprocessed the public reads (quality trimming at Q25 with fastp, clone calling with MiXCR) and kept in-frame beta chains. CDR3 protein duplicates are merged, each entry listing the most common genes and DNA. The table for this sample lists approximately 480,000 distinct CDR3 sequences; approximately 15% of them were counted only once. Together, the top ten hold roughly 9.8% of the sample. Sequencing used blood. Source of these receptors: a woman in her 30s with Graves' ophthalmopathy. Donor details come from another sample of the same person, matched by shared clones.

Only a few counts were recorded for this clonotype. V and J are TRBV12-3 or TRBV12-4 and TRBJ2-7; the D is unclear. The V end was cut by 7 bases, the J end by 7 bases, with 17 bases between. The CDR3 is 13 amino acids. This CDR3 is CASTRTPRDEQYF. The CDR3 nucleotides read TGTGCCAGCACCCGGACGCCGCGAGATGAGCAGTACTTC.

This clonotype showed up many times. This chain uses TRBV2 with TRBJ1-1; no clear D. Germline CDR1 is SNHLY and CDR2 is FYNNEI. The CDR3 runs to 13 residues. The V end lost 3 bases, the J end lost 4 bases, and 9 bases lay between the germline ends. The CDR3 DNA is TGTGCCAGCAGTGAGAGTCTCGTCACTGAAGCTTTCTTT. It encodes CASSESLVTEAFF.

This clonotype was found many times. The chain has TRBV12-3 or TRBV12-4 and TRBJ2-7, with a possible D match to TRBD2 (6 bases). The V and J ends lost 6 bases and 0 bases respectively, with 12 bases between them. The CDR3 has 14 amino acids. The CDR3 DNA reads TGTGCCAGCAGCGATCGGGACTCCTCCTACGAGCAGTACTTC. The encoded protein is CASSDRDSSYEQYF.

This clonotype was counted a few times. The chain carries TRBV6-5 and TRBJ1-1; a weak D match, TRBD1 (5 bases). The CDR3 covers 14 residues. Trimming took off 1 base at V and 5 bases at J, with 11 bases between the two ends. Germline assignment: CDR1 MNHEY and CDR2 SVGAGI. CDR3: CASSYLGRDTEAFF. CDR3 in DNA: TGTGCCAGCAGTTACTTGGGGCGGGATACTGAAGCTTTCTTT.

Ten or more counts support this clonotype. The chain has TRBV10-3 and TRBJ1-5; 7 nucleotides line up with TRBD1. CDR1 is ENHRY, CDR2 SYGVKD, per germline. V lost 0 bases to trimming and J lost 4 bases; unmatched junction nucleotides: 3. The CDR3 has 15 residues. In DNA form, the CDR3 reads TGTGCCATCAGTGAGTCAGGGACAGCGAATCAGCCCCAGCATTTT. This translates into CAISESGTANQPQHF.

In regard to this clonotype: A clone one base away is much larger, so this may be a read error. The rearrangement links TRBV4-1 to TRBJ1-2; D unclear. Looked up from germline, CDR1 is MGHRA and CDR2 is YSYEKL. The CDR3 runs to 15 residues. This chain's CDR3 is CASSQAYASNYGFTF. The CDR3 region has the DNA TGCGCCAGCAGCCAAGCTTACGCCTCTAACTATGGCTTCACCTTC.

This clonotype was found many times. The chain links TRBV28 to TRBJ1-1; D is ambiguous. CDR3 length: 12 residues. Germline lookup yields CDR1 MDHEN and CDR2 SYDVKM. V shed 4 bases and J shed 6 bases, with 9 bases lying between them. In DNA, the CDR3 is TGTGCCAGCAGTTATGTGGGCCCTGAAGCTTTCTTT. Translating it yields CASSYVGPEAFF. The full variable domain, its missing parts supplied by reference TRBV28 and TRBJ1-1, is DVKVTQSSRYLVKRTGEKVFLECVQDMDHENMFWYRQDPGLGLRLIYFSYDVKMKEKGDIPEGYSVSREKKERFSLILESASTNQTSMYLCASSYVGPEAFFGQGTRLTVV.

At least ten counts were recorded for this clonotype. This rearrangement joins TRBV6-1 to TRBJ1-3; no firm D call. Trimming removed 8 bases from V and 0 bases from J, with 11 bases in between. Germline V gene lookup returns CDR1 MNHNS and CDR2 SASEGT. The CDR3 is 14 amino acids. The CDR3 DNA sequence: TGTGCCAGCGACGACGCAACCTCTGGAAACACCATATATTTT. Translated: CASDDATSGNTIYF.

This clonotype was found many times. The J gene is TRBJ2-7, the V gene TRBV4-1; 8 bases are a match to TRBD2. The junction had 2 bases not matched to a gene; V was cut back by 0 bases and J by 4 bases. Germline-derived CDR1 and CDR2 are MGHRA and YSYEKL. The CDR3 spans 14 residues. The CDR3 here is CASSQDGTRYEQYF. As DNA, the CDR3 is TGCGCCAGCAGCCAAGATGGGACTAGGTACGAGCAGTACTTC.

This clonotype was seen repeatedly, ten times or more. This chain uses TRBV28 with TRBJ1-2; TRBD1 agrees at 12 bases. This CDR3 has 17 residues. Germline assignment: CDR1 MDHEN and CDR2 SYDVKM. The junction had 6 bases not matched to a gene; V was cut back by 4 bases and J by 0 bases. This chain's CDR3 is CASSSRDRGPSNYGYTF. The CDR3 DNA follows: TGTGCCAGCAGTTCTAGGGACAGGGGGCCATCTAACTATGGCTACACCTTC.

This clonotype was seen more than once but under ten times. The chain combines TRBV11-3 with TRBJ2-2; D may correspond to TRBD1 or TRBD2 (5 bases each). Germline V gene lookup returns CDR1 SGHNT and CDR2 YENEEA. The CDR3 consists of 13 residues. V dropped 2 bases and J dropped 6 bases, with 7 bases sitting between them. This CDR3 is CASSLMGAGELFF. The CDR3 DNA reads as TGTGCCAGCAGCTTAATGGGGGCCGGGGAGCTGTTTTTT.

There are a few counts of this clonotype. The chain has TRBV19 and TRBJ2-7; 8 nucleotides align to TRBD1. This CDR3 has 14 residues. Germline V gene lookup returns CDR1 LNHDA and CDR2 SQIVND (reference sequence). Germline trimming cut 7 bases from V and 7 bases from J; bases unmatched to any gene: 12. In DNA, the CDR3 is TGTGCCAGTACGGGATCAGGGGGCTCGGGGGAGCAGTACTTC. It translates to CASTGSGGSGEQYF.

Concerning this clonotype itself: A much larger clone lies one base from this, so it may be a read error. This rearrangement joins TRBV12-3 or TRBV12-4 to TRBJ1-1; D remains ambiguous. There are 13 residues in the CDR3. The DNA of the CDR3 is TGTGCCAGCAGTCCGGCGCCGAACACTGAAGCTTGCTTT. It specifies CASSPAPNTEACF.

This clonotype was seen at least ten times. The CDR3 protein is CSVEDPRAGRETQYF. In nucleotides, the CDR3 is TGCAGCGTTGAAGATCCCCGGGCAGGGAGGGAGACCCAGTACTTC. This chain uses TRBV29-1 with TRBJ2-5; a weak D match, TRBD2 (6 bases). The CDR3 is 15 amino acids. V was shortened by 0 bases and J by 5 bases, with 16 bases between the two germline ends. Looked up from germline, CDR1 is SQVTM and CDR2 is ANQGSEA.

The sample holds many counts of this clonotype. The CDR3 is CASSLGRQGVSPLHF. For the CDR3, the DNA is TGTGCCAGCAGTTTAGGGCGACAGGGGGTTTCACCCCTCCACTTT. The rearrangement links TRBV12-3 or TRBV12-4 to TRBJ1-6; 9 nucleotides match TRBD1. V lost 1 base and J lost 9; bases outside the gene matches: 4. This CDR3 region has 15 residues.

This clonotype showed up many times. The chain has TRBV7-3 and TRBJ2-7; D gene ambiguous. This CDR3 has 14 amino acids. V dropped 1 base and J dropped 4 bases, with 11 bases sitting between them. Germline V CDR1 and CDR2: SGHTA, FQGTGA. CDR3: CASSLKPGPYEQYF. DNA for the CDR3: TGTGCCAGCAGCTTAAAACCCGGACCATACGAGCAGTACTTC.

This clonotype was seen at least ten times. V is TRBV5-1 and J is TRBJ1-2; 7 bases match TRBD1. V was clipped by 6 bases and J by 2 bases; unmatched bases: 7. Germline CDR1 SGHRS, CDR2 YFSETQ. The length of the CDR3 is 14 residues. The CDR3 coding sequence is TGCGCCAGCACCGGGGACAGCTTAAACTATGGCTACACCTTC. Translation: CASTGDSLNYGYTF.

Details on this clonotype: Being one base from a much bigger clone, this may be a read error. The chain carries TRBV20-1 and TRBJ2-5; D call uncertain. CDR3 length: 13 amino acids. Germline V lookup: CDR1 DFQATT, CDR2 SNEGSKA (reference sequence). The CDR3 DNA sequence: TGCAGTGTTCAGCTAGGGAACCAAGAGACCCAGGACTTC. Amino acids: CSVQLGNQETQDF.

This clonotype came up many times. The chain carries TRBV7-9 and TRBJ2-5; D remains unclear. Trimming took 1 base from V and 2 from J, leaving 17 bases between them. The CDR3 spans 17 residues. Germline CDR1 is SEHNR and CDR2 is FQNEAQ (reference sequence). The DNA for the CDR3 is TGTGCCAGCAGCTTAGTCGGCCGACTGACAAAACAAGAGACCCAGTACTTC. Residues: CASSLVGRLTKQETQYF.

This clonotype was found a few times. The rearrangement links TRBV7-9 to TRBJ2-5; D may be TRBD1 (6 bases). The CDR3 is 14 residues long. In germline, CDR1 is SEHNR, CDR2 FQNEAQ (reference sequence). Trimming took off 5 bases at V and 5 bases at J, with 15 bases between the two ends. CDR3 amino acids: CASSGWAGEETQYF. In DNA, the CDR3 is TGTGCCAGCAGCGGCTGGGCAGGGGAGGAGACCCAGTACTTC.

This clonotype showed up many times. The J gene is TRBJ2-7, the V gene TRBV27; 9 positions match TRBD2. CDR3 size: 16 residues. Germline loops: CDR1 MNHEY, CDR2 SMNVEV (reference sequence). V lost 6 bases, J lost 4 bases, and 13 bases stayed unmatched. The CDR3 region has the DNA TGTGCCAGCAGACCTGCCGCCGGGACTAGCCGTTACGAGCAGTACTTC. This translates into CASRPAAGTSRYEQYF.

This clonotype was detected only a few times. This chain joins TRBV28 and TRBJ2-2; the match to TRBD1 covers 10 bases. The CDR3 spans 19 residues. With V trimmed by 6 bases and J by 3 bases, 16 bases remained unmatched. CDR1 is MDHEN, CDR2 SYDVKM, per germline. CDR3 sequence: CASRWGQGLQRQDTGELFF. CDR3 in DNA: TGTGCCAGCAGGTGGGGACAGGGGCTTCAGCGGCAGGACACCGGGGAGCTGTTTTTT.

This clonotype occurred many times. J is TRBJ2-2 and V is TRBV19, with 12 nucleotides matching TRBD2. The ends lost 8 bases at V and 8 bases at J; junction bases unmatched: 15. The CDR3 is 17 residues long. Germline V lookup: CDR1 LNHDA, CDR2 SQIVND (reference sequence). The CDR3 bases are TGTGCCAGTGGCCCGGGACTAGCGGGCACCCTGAGTGGGGAGCTGTTTTTT. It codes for CASGPGLAGTLSGELFF.

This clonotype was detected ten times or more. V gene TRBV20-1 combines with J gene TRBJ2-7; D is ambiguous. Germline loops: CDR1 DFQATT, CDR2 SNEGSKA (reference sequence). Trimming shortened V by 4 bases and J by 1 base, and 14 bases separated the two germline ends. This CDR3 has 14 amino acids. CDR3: CSATMNAESYEQYF. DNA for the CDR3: TGCAGTGCTACGATGAATGCGGAATCCTACGAGCAGTACTTC.

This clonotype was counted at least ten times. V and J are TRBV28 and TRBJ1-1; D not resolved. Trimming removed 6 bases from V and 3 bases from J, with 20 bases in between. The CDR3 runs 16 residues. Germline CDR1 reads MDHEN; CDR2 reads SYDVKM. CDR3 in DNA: TGTGCCAGCAGATCTACGCCGTCGGACGGATACACTGAAGCTTTCTTT. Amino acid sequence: CASRSTPSDGYTEAFF.

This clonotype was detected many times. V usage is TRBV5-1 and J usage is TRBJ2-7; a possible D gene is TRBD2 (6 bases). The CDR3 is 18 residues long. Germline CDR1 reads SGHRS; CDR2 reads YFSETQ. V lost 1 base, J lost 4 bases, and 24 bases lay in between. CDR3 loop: CASSLPRNPGLRTYEQYF. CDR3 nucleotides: TGCGCCAGCAGCTTGCCTCGCAATCCGGGACTCCGAACTTACGAGCAGTACTTC. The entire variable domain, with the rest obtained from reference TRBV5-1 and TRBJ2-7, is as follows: KAGVTQTPRYLIKTRGQQVTLSCSPISGHRSVSWYQQTPGQGLQFLFEYFSETQRNKGNFPGRFSGRQFSNSRSEMNVSTLELGDSALYLCASSLPRNPGLRTYEQYFGPGTRLTVT.

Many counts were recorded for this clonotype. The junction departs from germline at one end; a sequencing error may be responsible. CDR3 region: CASSSSLNTEAFF. CDR3 DNA: TGCGCCAGCAGCTCTTCACTGAACACTGAAGCTTTCTTT. The chain uses TRBV7-9 and TRBJ1-1; D is undetermined. The CDR3 runs 13 residues. Germline V gene data show CDR1 as SEHNR and CDR2 as FQNEAQ (reference sequence). Full variable domain (missing parts from reference TRBV7-9 and TRBJ1-1): DTGVSQNPRHKITKRGQNVTFRCDPISEHNRLYWYRQTLGQGPEFLTYFQNEAQLEKSRLLSDRFSAERPKGSFSTLEIQRTEQGDSAMYLCASSSSLNTEAFFGQGTRLTVV.

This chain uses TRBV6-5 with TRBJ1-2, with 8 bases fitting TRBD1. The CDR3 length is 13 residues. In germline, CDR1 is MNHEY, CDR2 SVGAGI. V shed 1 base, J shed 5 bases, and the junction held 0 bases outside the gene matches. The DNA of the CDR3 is TGTGCCAGCAGTTACTACAGGGGGTATGGCTACACCTTC. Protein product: CASSYYRGYGYTF.

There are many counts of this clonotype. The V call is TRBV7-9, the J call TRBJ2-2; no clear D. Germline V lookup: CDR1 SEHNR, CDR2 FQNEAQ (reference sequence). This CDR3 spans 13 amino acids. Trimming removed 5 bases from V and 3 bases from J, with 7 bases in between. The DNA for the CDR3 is TGTGCCAGCAGCGACGGGTACACCGGGGAGCTGTTTTTT. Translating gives CASSDGYTGELFF.

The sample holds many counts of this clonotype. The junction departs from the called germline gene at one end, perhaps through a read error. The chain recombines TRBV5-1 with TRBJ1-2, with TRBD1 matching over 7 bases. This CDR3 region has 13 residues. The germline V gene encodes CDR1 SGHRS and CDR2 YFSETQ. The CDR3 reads CASSLGGDYGYTF. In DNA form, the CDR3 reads TGTGCCAGCAGTTTAGGGGGCGACTATGGCTACACCTTC.

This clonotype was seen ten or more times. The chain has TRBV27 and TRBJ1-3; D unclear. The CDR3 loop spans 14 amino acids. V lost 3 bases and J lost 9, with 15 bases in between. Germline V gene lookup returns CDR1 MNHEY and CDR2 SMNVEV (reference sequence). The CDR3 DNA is TGTGCCAGCAGTTTCCGAGTCCCCCGATGCACCATATATTTT. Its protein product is CASSFRVPRCTIYF.